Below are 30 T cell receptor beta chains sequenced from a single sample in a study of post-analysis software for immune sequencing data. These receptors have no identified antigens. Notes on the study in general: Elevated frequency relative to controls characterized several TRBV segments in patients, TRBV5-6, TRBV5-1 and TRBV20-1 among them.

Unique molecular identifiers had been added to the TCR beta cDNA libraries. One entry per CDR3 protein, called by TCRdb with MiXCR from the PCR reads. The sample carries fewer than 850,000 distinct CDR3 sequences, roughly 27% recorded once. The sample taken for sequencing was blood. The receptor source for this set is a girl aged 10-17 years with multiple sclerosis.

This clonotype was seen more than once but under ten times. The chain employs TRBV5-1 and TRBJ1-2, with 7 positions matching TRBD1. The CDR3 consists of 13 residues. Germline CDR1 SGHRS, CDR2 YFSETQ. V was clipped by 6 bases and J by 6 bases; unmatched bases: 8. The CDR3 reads CASTLAGGHGYTF. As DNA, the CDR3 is TGCGCCAGCACCCTTGCAGGGGGGCATGGCTACACCTTC. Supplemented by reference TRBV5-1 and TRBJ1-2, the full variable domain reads KAGVTQTPRYLIKTRGQQVTLSCSPISGHRSVSWYQQTPGQGLQFLFEYFSETQRNKGNFPGRFSGRQFSNSRSEMNVSTLELGDSALYLCASTLAGGHGYTFGSGTRLTVV.

In DNA form, the CDR3 reads TGTGCCAGCAGCTTAAGCCGACACACAGATACGCAGTATTTT. Translation gives CASSLSRHTDTQYF. The V gene is TRBV7-2, the J gene TRBJ2-3; D not certain. CDR1 and CDR2 from the germline V gene are SGHTA and FQGNSA. V was shortened by 2 bases and J by 2 bases, with 8 bases between the two germline ends. This CDR3 has 14 residues.

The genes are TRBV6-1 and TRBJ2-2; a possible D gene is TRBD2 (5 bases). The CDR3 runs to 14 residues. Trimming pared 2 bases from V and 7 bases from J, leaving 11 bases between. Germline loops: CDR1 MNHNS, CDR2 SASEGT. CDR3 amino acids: CASSEMWESGELFF. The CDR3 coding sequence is TGTGCCAGCAGTGAAATGTGGGAGAGCGGGGAGCTGTTTTTT.

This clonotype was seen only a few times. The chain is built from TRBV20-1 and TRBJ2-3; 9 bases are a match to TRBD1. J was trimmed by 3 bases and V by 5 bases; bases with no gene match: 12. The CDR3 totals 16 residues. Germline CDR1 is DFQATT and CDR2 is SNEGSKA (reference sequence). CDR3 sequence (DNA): TGCAGTGCTTTAGGACAGGGGAGGACGTCGACAGATACGCAGTATTTT. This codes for CSALGQGRTSTDTQYF.

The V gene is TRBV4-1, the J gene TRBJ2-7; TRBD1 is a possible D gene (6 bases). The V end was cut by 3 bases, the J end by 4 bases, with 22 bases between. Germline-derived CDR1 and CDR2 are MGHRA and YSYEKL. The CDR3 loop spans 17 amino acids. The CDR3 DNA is TGCGCCAGCAGCCAGGGGCTTAGGGGGTCGGTACGGTACGAGCAGTACTTC. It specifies CASSQGLRGSVRYEQYF.

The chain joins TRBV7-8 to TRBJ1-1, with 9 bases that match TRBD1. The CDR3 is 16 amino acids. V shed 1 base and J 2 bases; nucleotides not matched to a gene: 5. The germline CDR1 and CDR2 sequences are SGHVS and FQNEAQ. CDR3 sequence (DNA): TGTGCCAGCAGCTTAGGGACAGGGGATCCTAACACTGAAGCTTTCTTT. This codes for CASSLGTGDPNTEAFF. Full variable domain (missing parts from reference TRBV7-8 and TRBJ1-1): GAGVSQSPRYKVAKRGQDVALRCDPISGHVSLFWYQQALGQGPEFLTYFQNEAQLDKSGLPSDRFFAERPEGSVSTLKIQRTQQEDSAVYLCASSLGTGDPNTEAFFGQGTRLTVV.

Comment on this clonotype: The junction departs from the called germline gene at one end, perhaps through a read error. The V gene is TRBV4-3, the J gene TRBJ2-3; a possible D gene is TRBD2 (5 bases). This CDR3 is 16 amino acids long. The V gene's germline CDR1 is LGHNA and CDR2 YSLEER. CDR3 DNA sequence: TGCGCCAGCAACCAAGACTCGGCGGCGGAGGCAGATACGCAGTATTTT. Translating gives CASNQDSAAEADTQYF.

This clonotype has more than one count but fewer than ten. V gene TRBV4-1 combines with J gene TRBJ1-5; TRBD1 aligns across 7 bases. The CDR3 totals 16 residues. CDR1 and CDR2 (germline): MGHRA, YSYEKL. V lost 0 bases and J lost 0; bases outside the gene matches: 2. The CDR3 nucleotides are TGCGCCAGCAGCCAAGAGGGACAGATTAGCAATCAGCCCCAGCATTTT. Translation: CASSQEGQISNQPQHF.

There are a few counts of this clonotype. The DNA of the CDR3 is TGTGCCAGCAGTTTACTCCCGACAGAGAATGAAAAACTGTTTTTT. It is translated as CASSLLPTENEKLFF. The rearrangement links TRBV12-3 or TRBV12-4 to TRBJ1-4; a weak D match, TRBD1 (5 bases). The CDR3 is made up of 15 amino acids. V gave up 2 bases and J gave up 5 bases, with 12 bases separating them.

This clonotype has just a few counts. This CDR3 is CAISESPLTGELFF. In DNA form, the CDR3 reads TGTGCCATCAGTGAGTCGCCCCTCACCGGGGAGCTGTTTTTT. V and J are TRBV10-3 and TRBJ2-2; D is unresolved. Per germline, CDR1 ENHRY and CDR2 SYGVKD. The CDR3 runs 14 residues. V lost 0 bases, J lost 4 bases, and 6 bases lay in between.

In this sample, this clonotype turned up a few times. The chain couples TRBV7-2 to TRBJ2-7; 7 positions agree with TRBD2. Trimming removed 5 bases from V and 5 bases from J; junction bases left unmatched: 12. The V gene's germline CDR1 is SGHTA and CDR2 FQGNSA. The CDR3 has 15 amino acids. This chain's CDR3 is CASSAAGLVGNEQYF. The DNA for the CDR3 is TGTGCCAGCAGCGCAGCGGGGCTAGTCGGTAACGAGCAGTACTTC.

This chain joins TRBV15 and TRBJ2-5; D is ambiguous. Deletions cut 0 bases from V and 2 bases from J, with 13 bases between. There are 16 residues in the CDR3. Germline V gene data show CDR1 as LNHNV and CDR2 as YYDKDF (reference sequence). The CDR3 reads CATSRDRLGNQETQYF. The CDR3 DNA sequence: TGTGCCACCAGCAGAGATCGGTTGGGGAATCAAGAGACCCAGTACTTC. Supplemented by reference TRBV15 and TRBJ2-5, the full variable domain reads DAMVIQNPRYQVTQFGKPVTLSCSQTLNHNVMYWYQQKSSQAPKLLFHYYDKDFNNEADTPDNFQSRRPNTSFCFLDIRSPGLGDTAMYLCATSRDRLGNQETQYFGPGTRLLVL.

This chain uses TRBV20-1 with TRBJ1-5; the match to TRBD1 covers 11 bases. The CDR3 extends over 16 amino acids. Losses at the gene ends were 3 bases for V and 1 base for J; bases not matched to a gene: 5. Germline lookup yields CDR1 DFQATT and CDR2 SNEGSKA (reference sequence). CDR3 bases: TGCAGTGCTAGTCGGGGACAGGGGGTAAGCAATCAGCCCCAGCATTTT. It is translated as CSASRGQGVSNQPQHF.

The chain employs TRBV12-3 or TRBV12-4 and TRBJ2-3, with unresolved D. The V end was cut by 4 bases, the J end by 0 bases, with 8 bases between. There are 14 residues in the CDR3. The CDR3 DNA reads TGTGCCAGCAGTTCCCAAGCCAGCACAGATACGCAGTATTTT. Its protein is CASSSQASTDTQYF.

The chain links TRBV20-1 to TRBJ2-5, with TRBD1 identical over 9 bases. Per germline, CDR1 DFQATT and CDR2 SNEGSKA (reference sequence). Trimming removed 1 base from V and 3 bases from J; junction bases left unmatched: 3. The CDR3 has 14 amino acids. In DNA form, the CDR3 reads TGCAGTGCTAGAGCTTGGGACAGGGAAGAGACCCAGTACTTC. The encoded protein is CSARAWDREETQYF.

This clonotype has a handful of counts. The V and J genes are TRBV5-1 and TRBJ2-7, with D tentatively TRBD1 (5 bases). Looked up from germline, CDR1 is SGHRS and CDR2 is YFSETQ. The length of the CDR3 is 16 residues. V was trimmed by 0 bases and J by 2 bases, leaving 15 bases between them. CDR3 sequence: CASSLALGAAPYEQYF. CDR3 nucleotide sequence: TGCGCCAGCAGCTTGGCCTTAGGGGCTGCTCCCTACGAGCAGTACTTC.

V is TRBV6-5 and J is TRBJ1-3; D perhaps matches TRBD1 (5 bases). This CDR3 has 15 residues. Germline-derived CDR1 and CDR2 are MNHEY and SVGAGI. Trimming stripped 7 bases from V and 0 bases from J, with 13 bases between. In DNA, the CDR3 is TGTGCCAGCACCGTCGCGGGGGGCTCTGGAAACACCATATATTTT. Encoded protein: CASTVAGGSGNTIYF.

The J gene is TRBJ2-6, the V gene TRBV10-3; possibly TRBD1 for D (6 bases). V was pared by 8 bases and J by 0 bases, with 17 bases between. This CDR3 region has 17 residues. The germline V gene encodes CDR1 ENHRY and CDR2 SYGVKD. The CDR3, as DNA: TGTGCCATCGGTTTTCCGGGACAATTCTCTGGGGCCAACGTCCTGACTTTC. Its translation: CAIGFPGQFSGANVLTF.

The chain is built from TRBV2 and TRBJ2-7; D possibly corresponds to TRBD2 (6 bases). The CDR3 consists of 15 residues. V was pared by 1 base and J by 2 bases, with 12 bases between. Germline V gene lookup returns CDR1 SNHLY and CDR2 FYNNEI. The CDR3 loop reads CASSEGLAETYEQYF. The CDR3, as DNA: TGTGCCAGCAGTGAAGGGTTAGCGGAGACCTACGAGCAGTACTTC.

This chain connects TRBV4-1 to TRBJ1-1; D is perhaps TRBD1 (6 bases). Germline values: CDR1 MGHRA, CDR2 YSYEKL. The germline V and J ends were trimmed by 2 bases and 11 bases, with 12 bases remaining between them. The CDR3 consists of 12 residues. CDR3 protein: CASSQPTGNAFF. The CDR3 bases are TGCGCCAGCAGCCAACCCACAGGGAATGCTTTCTTT.

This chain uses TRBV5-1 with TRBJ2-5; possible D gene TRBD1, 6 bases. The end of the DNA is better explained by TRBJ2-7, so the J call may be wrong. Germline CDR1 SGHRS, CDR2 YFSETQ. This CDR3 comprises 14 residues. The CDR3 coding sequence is TGCGCCAGCAGCTATGGACAGAGCACCTACGAGCAGTACTTC. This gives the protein CASSYGQSTYEQYF.

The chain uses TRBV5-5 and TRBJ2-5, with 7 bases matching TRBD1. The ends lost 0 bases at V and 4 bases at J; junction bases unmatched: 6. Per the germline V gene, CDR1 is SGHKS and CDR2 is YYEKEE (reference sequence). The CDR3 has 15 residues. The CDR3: CASSLDRGTVETQYF. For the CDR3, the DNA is TGTGCCAGCAGCTTGGACAGGGGAACGGTAGAGACCCAGTACTTC. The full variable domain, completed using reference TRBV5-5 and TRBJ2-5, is DAGVTQSPTHLIKTRGQQVTLRCSPISGHKSVSWYQQVLGQGPQFIFQYYEKEERGRGNFPDRFSARQFPNYSSELNVNALLLGDSALYLCASSLDRGTVETQYFGPGTRLLVL.

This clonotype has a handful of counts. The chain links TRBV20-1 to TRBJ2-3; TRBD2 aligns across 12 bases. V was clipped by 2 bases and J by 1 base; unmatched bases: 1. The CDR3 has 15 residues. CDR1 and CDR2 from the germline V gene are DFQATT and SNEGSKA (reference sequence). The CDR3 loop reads CSARRTSGGTDTQYF. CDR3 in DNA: TGCAGTGCTAGAAGGACTAGCGGGGGCACAGATACGCAGTATTTT.

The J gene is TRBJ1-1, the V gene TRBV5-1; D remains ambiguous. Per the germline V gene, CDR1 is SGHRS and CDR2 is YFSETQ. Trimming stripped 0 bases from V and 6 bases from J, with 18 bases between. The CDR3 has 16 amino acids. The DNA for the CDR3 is TGCGCCAGCAGCTTGGGCAGGCCCCAGTTACACGCTGAAGCTTTCTTT. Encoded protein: CASSLGRPQLHAEAFF.

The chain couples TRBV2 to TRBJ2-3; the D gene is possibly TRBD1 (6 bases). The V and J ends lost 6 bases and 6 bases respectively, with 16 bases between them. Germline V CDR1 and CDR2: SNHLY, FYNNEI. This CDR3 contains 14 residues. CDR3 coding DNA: TGTGCCAGCAGATACAGGGCAGCGGTGGATACGCAGTATTTT. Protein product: CASRYRAAVDTQYF.

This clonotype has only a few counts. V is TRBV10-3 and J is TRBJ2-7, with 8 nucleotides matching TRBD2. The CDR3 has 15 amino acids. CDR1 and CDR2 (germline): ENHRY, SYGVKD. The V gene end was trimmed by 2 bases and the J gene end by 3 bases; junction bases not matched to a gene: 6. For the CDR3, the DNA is TGTGCCATCAGTGAGGCGATGAGCGGGAGCTACGAGCAGTACTTC. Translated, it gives CAISEAMSGSYEQYF.

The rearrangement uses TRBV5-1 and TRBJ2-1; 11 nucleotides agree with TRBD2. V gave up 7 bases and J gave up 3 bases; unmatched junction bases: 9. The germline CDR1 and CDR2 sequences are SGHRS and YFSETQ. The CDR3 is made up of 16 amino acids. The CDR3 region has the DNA TGCGCCAGCGGCCCGCTAGCGGGAGGAAACTACAATGAGCAGTTCTTC. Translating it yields CASGPLAGGNYNEQFF.

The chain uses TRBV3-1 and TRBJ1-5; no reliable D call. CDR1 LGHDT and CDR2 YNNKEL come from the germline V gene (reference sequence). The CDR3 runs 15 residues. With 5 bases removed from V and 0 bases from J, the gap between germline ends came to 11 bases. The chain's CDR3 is CASSEGPNSNQPQHF. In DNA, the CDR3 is TGTGCCAGCAGCGAAGGACCAAATAGCAATCAGCCCCAGCATTTT.

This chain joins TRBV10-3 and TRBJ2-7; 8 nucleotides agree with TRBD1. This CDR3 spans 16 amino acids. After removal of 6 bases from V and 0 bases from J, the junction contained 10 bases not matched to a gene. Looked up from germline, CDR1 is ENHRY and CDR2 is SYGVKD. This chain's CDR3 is CAISGQGAGSSYEQYF. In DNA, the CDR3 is TGTGCCATCAGCGGGCAGGGGGCAGGGAGCTCCTACGAGCAGTACTTC.

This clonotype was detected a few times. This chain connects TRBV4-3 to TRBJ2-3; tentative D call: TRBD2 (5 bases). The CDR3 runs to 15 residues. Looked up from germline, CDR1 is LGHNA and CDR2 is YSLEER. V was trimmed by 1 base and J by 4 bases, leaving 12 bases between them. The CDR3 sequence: CASSQAPRESDTQYF. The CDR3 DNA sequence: TGCGCCAGCAGCCAAGCCCCACGGGAATCAGATACGCAGTATTTT.